Listed here are 11 T cell receptor beta chains from one sample, sequenced in a study of blood T cells in healthy people across ages. Then a second PCR, running roughly 6 to 11 cycles, was carried out with a sample-barcoded 5' primer and a J-beta primer mix. MiXCR, applied by TCRdb to the 5' RACE reads, yields one record per CDR3 protein. The table shows roughly 500,000 distinct CDR3 sequences, with 24% occurring only once. This sample was shared with a second study, whose subject was T cells of mothers and their children.

Sequencing was done on a sample of blood. The receptor set was obtained from a boy aged 5-17 years in good health.

This clonotype was picked up a small number of times. The V and J genes are TRBV9 and TRBJ2-1; 9 bases match TRBD2. Germline assignment: CDR1 SGDLS and CDR2 YYNGEE. The J segment lost 0 bases and the V segment lost 0 bases, leaving 10 bases of the junction unmatched. The length of the CDR3 is 19 residues. CDR3 in amino acids: CASSVGGFSGGSSYNEQFF. The CDR3, as DNA: TGTGCCAGCAGCGTAGGGGGATTTAGCGGGGGTAGCTCCTACAATGAGCAGTTCTTC.

This clonotype turned up a few times. CDR3 residues: CASSRTLTRGNQPQHF. The CDR3 DNA is TGCGCCAGCAGCCGTACATTGACACGTGGCAATCAGCCCCAGCATTTT. The rearrangement uses TRBV4-1 and TRBJ1-5; D is unclear. This CDR3 region has 16 residues. Between the trimmed V and J ends, which lost 4 bases and 2 bases, there was a span of 15 bases. The germline V gene has CDR1 MGHRA and CDR2 YSYEKL.

The table lists this clonotype with a few counts. The chain's CDR3 is CASSPNRGQTQYF. CDR3 nucleotides: TGTGCCAGCAGCCCAAACAGGGGACAGACCCAGTACTTC. The V and J genes are TRBV28 and TRBJ2-5; 7 bases fit TRBD1. This CDR3 has 13 amino acids. The J segment lost 6 bases and the V segment lost 6 bases, leaving 7 bases of the junction unmatched. Germline CDR1 is MDHEN and CDR2 is SYDVKM.

This clonotype was observed at least ten times. The V call is TRBV5-6, the J call TRBJ2-1; the match to TRBD2 covers 13 bases. Trimming cost V 4 bases and J 9 bases; bases outside gene matches: 7. CDR1 is SGHDT and CDR2 is YYEEEE in the germline V gene. The CDR3 runs to 15 residues. The CDR3 nucleotides are TGTGCCAGCAGCCTACTAGCGGGAGGGCCGATTGAGCAGTTCTTC. Residues: CASSLLAGGPIEQFF. Supplemented by reference TRBV5-6 and TRBJ2-1, the full variable domain reads DAGVTQSPTHLIKTRGQQVTLRCSPKSGHDTVSWYQQALGQGPQFIFQYYEEEERQRGNFPDRFSGHQFPNYSSELNVNALLLGDSALYLCASSLLAGGPIEQFFGPGTRLTVL.

The chain joins TRBV9 to TRBJ1-2; D is uncertain. The ends were cut back, 5 bases at V and 0 bases at J, with 11 bases in the middle. CDR3 length: 14 amino acids. Per the germline V gene, CDR1 is SGDLS and CDR2 is YYNGEE. CDR3 loop: CASRGRATNYGYTF. The CDR3 coding sequence is TGTGCCAGCAGGGGTAGAGCCACTAACTATGGCTACACCTTC.

This rearrangement joins TRBV20-1 to TRBJ2-7; D is unresolved. The V end was cut by 5 bases, the J end by 7 bases, with 18 bases between. Germline CDR1 reads DFQATT; CDR2 reads SNEGSKA (reference sequence). The CDR3 sequence is 13 residues long. CDR3 nucleotides: TGCAGTGCTTCGGGTCTTTCTGTCGGGGAGCAGTACTTC. Translating it yields CSASGLSVGEQYF.

The sample holds a few counts of this clonotype. The CDR3 sequence: CASSVGGGGAYNEQFF. The CDR3 DNA reads TGTGCCAGCAGCGTAGGGGGAGGGGGCGCCTACAATGAGCAGTTCTTC. This rearrangement joins TRBV9 to TRBJ2-1; D could derive from TRBD1 or TRBD2 (7 bases each). V was cut by 0 bases and J by 2 bases, with 12 bases left in between. This CDR3 comprises 16 residues. Germline CDR1 is SGDLS and CDR2 is YYNGEE.

This clonotype was seen more than once but under ten times. The CDR3 coding sequence is TGCAGTGCTGAGGACAGGGTGGCCAACAAGGAGACCCAGTACTTC. This gives the protein CSAEDRVANKETQYF. The chain couples TRBV20-1 to TRBJ2-5, with TRBD1 identical over 8 bases. The germline V gene encodes CDR1 DFQATT and CDR2 SNEGSKA (reference sequence). V gave up 5 bases and J gave up 5 bases; unmatched junction bases: 13. This CDR3 region has 15 residues.

This clonotype was picked up a small number of times. The genes are TRBV18 and TRBJ2-7; D is perhaps TRBD1 (6 bases). The ends were cut back, 4 bases at V and 4 bases at J, with 14 bases in the middle. Germline CDR1 KGHSH, CDR2 LQKENI. The CDR3 extends over 14 amino acids. The CDR3 reads CASSLQGDRYEQYF. The CDR3 DNA reads TGTGCCAGCTCACTCCAGGGAGACAGGTACGAGCAGTACTTC.

This clonotype was picked up many times. The chain has TRBV16 and TRBJ1-4; maybe TRBD1 (6 bases). The CDR3 is 15 residues long. CDR1 KGHSY and CDR2 FQNENV come from the germline V gene. The germline V and J ends were trimmed by 3 bases and 8 bases, with 16 bases remaining between them. In DNA form, the CDR3 reads TGTGCCAGCAGCCAGACAGGCACTAAGGAAGAAAAACTGTTTTTT. Its translation: CASSQTGTKEEKLFF.

J is TRBJ1-1 and V is TRBV13; D is unresolved. Germline V CDR1 and CDR2: PRHDT, FYEKMQ (reference sequence). This CDR3 is built from 14 residues. The ends were cut back, 2 bases at V and 5 bases at J, with 12 bases in the middle. For the CDR3, the DNA is TGTGCCAGCAGCTTAACCAGCCCGGGGACTGAAGCTTTCTTT. It codes for CASSLTSPGTEAFF.